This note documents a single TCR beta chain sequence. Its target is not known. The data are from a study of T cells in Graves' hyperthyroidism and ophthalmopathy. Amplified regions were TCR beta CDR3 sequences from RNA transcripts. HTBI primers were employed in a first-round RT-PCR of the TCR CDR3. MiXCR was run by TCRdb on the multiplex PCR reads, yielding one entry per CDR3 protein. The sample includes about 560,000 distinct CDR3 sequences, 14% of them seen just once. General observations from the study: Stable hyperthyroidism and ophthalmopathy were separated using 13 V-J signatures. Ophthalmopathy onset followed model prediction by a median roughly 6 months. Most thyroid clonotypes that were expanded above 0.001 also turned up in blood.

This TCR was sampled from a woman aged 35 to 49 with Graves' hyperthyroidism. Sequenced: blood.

The CDR3 DNA is TGCGCCAGCAGCTTGGCCGTCGGCAATGAGCAGTTCTTC. As protein: CASSLAVGNEQFF. J is TRBJ2-1 and V is TRBV5-1; D is unclear. The CDR3 runs to 13 residues. Trimming shortened V by 0 bases and J by 6 bases, and 7 bases separated the two germline ends. Germline assignment: CDR1 SGHRS and CDR2 YFSETQ.